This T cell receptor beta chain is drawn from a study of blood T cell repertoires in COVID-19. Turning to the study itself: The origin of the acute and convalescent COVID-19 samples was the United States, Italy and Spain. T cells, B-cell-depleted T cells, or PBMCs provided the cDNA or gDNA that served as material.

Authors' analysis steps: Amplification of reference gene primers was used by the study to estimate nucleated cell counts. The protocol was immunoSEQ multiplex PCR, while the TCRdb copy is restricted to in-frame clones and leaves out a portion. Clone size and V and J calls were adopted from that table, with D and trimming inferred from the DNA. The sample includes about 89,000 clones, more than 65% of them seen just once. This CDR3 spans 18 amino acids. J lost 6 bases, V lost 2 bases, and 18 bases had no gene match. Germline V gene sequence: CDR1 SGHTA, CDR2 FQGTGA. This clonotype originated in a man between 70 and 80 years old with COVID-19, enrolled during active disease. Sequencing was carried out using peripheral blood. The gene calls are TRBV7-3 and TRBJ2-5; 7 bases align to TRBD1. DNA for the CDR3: TGTGCCAGCAGCTTAGGGTCCGGGGACAGATCTCCACAGAAGACCCAGTACTTC. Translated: CASSLGSGDRSPQKTQYF.